The clone carrying this T cell receptor beta chain counts as medium-sized. Its cognate antigen is unknown. This entry belongs to a study of vaccination and CD4 T cells after COVID-19. Whole-study context: The post-COVID samples were taken a median approximately 100 days after diagnosis, anywhere from 35 to 161.

There are 13 residues in the CDR3. V dropped 2 bases and J dropped 15 bases, with 20 bases sitting between them. Germline CDR1 GTSNPN, CDR2 SVGIG (reference sequence). Described treatment: roughly 10-day PBMC culture with coronavirus spike peptide pools or control peptides (ViraFEST assay). Cultured CD4+ T cell DNA underwent sequencing with the Oncomine TCR Beta short-read assay. In TCRdb, the PCR reads were re-called with MiXCR into one record per CDR3 protein. The sample includes 3,500 to 4,500 distinct CDR3 sequences, 15% to 20% of them seen just once. V and J are TRBV30 and TRBJ1-5; D is unclear. The TCR comes from a human donor who had recovered from COVID-19. The sequenced material came from CD4+ T cells from blood, cultured in vitro. CDR3 protein: CAWSRSEGLLMHF. CDR3 nucleotides: TGTGCCTGGAGTCGTTCGGAAGGACTGCTAATGCATTTT.